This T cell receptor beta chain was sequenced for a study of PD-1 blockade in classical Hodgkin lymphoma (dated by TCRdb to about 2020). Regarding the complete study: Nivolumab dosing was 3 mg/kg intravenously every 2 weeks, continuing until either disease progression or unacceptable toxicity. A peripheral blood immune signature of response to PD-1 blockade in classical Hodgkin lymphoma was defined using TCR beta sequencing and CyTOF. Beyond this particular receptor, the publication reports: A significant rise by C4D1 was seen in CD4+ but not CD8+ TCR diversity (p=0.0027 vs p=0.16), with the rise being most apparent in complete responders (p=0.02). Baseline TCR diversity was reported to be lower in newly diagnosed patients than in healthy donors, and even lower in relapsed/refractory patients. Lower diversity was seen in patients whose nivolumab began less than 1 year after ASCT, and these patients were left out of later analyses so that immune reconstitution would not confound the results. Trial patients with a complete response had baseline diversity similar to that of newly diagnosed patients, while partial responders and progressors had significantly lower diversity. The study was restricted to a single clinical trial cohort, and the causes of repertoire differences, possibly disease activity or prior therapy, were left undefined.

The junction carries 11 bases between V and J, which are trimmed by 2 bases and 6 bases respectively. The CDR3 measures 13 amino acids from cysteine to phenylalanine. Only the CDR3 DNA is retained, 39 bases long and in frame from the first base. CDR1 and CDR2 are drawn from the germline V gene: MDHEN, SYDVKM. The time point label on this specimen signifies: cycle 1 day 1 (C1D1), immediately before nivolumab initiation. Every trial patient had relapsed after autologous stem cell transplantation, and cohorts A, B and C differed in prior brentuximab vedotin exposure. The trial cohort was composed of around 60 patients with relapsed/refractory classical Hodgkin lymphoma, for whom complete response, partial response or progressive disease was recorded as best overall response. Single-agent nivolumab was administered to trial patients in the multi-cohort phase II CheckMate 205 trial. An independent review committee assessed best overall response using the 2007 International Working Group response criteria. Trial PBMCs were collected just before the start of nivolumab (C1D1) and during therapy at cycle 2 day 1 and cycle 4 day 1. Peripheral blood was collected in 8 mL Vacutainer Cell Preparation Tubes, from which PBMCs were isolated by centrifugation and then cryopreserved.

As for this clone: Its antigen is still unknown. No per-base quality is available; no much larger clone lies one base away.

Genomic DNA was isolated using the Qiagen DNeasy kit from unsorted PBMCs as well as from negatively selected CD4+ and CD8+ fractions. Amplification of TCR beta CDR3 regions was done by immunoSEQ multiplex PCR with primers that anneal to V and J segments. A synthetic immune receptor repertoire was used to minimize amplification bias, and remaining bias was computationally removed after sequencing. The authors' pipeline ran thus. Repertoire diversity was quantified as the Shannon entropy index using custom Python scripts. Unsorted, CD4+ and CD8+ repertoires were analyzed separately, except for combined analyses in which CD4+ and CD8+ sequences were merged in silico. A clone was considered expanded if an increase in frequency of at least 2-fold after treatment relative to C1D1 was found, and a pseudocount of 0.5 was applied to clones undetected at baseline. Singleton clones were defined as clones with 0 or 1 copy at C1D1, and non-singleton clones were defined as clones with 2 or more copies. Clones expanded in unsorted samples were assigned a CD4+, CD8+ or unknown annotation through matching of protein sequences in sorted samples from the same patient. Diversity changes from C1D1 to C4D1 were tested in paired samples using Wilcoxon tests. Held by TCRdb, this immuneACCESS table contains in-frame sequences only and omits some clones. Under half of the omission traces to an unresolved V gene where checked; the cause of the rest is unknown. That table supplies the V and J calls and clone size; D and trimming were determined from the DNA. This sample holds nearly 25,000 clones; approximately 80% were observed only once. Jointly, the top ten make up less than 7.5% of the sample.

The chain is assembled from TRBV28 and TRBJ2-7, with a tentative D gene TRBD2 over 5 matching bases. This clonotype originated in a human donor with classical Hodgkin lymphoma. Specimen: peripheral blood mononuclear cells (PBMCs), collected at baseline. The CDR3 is CASSLVGEFEQYF. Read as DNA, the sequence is TGTGCCAGCAGTTTAGTCGGGGAATTCGAGCAGTACTTC.